A selection of T cell receptor beta chains follows, all from one sample in a study of cytomegalovirus exposure and HLA in healthy donors. This table comes from immunoSEQ multiplex PCR, and its TCRdb copy is limited to in-frame clones, with some not included. In the table there are about 88,000 clones, 70% to 90% of which are singletons. Material for sequencing was PBMCs. These receptors came from a man aged 18 to 29 in good health and CMV-seronegative. Each CDR3 is given with its conserved first and last residue. Fields, in order: V gene, D gene, J gene, clone size, CDR3 protein, CDR3 DNA. D genes are given only for firm matches. Size tells how often a clone was seen (once, few, many) or the class of an expanded clone, and some rows leave it out.

V gene: TRBV7-2; D gene: NA; J gene: TRBJ2-1; clone size: NA; CDR3 protein: CASSPQAVRIYNEQFF; CDR3 DNA: TGTGCCAGCAGCCCCCAAGCGGTCCGGATCTACAATGAGCAGTTCTTC
V gene: TRBV21-1; D gene: NA; J gene: TRBJ2-4; clone size: NA; CDR3 protein: CASSKGGWPIENIQYF; CDR3 DNA: TGTGCCAGCAGCAAAGGGGGCTGGCCAATAGAAAACATTCAGTACTTC
V gene: TRBV7-2; D gene: TRBD1; J gene: TRBJ2-7; clone size: NA; CDR3 protein: CASSPGQGGYEQYF; CDR3 DNA: TGTGCCAGCAGCCCCGGACAGGGCGGCTACGAGCAGTACTTC
V gene: TRBV5-1; D gene: TRBD1; J gene: TRBJ2-3; clone size: NA; CDR3 protein: CASSFSVGTGDTDTQYF; CDR3 DNA: TGCGCCAGCAGCTTCAGTGTGGGGACAGGGGACACAGATACGCAGTATTTT
V gene: TRBV27; D gene: NA; J gene: TRBJ2-5; clone size: NA; CDR3 protein: CASSLYAAGVEETQYF; CDR3 DNA: TGTGCCAGCAGTTTATACGCGGCAGGGGTTGAAGAGACCCAGTACTTC
V gene: TRBV5-6; D gene: NA; J gene: TRBJ1-2; clone size: NA; CDR3 protein: CASSLSGGYTF; CDR3 DNA: TGTGCCAGCAGCCTCAGTGGCGGCTACACCTTC
V gene: TRBV28; D gene: TRBD2; J gene: TRBJ2-1; clone size: NA; CDR3 protein: CASSVAGGAKEQFF; CDR3 DNA: TGTGCCAGCAGCGTAGCGGGAGGGGCAAAAGAGCAGTTCTTC
V gene: TRBV4-3; D gene: TRBD1; J gene: TRBJ2-7; clone size: NA; CDR3 protein: CASSRDREYEQYF; CDR3 DNA: TGCGCCAGCAGTCGGGACAGGGAGTACGAGCAGTACTTC
V gene: TRBV12-5; D gene: TRBD2; J gene: TRBJ2-1; clone size: NA; CDR3 protein: CASGFGTTYNEQFF; CDR3 DNA: TGTGCTAGTGGTTTCGGGACTACCTACAATGAGCAGTTCTTC
V gene: TRBV9; D gene: TRBD1; J gene: TRBJ2-7; clone size: NA; CDR3 protein: CASSPRDRAFDEQYF; CDR3 DNA: TGTGCCAGCAGCCCCCGGGACAGGGCTTTCGACGAGCAGTACTTC
V gene: TRBV4-2; D gene: NA; J gene: TRBJ2-7; clone size: NA; CDR3 protein: CASSQEVRAGGEQYF; CDR3 DNA: TGTGCCAGCAGCCAAGAGGTCCGAGCGGGCGGAGAGCAGTACTTC
V gene: TRBV6-5; D gene: TRBD1; J gene: TRBJ1-2; clone size: NA; CDR3 protein: CASSYSDRDYGYTF; CDR3 DNA: TGTGCCAGCAGTTACTCCGACAGGGACTATGGCTACACCTTC
V gene: TRBV6-5; D gene: NA; J gene: TRBJ1-5; clone size: NA; CDR3 protein: CASSYQGNQPQHF; CDR3 DNA: TGTGCCAGCAGTTACCAGGGCAATCAGCCCCAGCATTTT
V gene: TRBV10-3; D gene: TRBD2; J gene: TRBJ2-3; clone size: NA; CDR3 protein: CAISSTSGRDTDTQYF; CDR3 DNA: TGTGCCATCAGTTCTACTAGCGGGAGGGACACAGATACGCAGTATTTT
V gene: TRBV28; D gene: TRBD1; J gene: TRBJ1-1; clone size: NA; CDR3 protein: CASSFSGQGSTEAFF; CDR3 DNA: TGTGCCAGCAGTTTCAGTGGACAGGGGTCGACTGAAGCTTTCTTT
V gene: TRBV9; D gene: TRBD2; J gene: TRBJ2-7; clone size: NA; CDR3 protein: CASSPSGGGLGSRSYEQYF; CDR3 DNA: TGTGCCAGCAGCCCTAGTGGGGGGGGACTAGGAAGTAGATCCTACGAGCAGTACTTC
V gene: TRBV18; D gene: NA; J gene: TRBJ2-5; clone size: NA; CDR3 protein: CASSLDRRETQYF; CDR3 DNA: TGTGCCAGCTCACTAGACAGACGAGAGACCCAGTACTTC
V gene: TRBV18; D gene: TRBD1; J gene: TRBJ1-1; clone size: once; CDR3 protein: CASSPRAGTGRNTEAFF; CDR3 DNA: TGTGCCAGCTCACCACGGGCCGGGACAGGGAGGAACACTGAAGCTTTCTTT
V gene: TRBV5-4; D gene: NA; J gene: TRBJ1-1; clone size: NA; CDR3 protein: CASSLGGLNTEAFF; CDR3 DNA: TGTGCCAGCAGCTTAGGAGGGTTGAACACTGAAGCTTTCTTT
V gene: TRBV15; D gene: NA; J gene: TRBJ1-4; clone size: NA; CDR3 protein: CATSRDFGAVDEKLFF; CDR3 DNA: TGTGCCACCAGCAGAGATTTCGGTGCGGTTGATGAAAAACTGTTTTTT
V gene: TRBV9; D gene: TRBD1; J gene: TRBJ1-2; clone size: NA; CDR3 protein: CASSGGTGDYGYTF; CDR3 DNA: TGTGCCAGCAGCGGTGGGACAGGTGATTATGGCTACACCTTC